Presented here are 23 T cell receptor beta chains from one specimen sequenced in a study of regulatory T cells in long-lasting Graves disease. Regarding time point: newly diagnosed GD, antithyroid drugs for less than 3 months. From RNA extracted from PBMCs, the TCR library was made. Assembly of TCR beta libraries relied on iRepertoire HTBI primers together with Arm-PCR of CDR3 regions. Using its own MiXCR run on the multiplex PCR reads, TCRdb lists one record per CDR3 protein. The top ten hold around 10% of the sample, which has about 440,000 distinct CDR3 sequences, about 17% seen once. This sample was shared with a second study, whose subject was T cells in Graves' hyperthyroidism and ophthalmopathy.

Sequencing was performed on peripheral blood mononuclear cells (PBMCs), taken at new diagnosis, from a patient treated with antithyroid drugs. The receptor source for this set is a woman between 25 and 40 years old with Graves disease.

The sample holds a few counts of this clonotype. The gene calls are TRBV4-1 and TRBJ2-1; no clear D. The CDR3 has 13 residues. The germline V and J ends were trimmed by 1 base and 13 bases, with 14 bases remaining between them. Germline-derived CDR1 and CDR2 are MGHRA and YSYEKL. The CDR3 here is CASSQASSQDQFF. In nucleotides, the CDR3 is TGCGCCAGCAGCCAAGCTTCAAGTCAGGACCAGTTCTTC.

The chain has TRBV20-1 and TRBJ1-5; D uncertain. Trimming removed 3 bases at V and 6 bases at J, with 12 bases between. The CDR3 is 13 residues long. Germline CDR1 reads DFQATT; CDR2 reads SNEGSKA (reference sequence). The CDR3 DNA reads as TGCAGTGCTAGCCCCCAGTCGAGTCAGCCCCAGCATTTT. As protein: CSASPQSSQPQHF.

This clonotype was detected a few times. The J gene is TRBJ2-7, the V gene TRBV7-6; weak D call: TRBD2 (5 bases). This CDR3 contains 16 residues. V dropped 5 bases and J dropped 2 bases, with 19 bases sitting between them. The germline V gene has CDR1 SGHVS and CDR2 FNYEAQ. The CDR3 nucleotides read TGTGCCAGCAGCACTACTCCCGGGGAGTCGGCCTACGAGCAGTACTTC. Protein product: CASSTTPGESAYEQYF.

This clonotype was seen more than once but under ten times. This chain joins TRBV7-2 and TRBJ1-1; TRBD1 agrees at 9 bases. The CDR3 length is 14 residues. Looked up from germline, CDR1 is SGHTA and CDR2 is FQGNSA. The junction had 8 bases not matched to a gene; V was cut back by 6 bases and J by 6 bases. The CDR3 DNA reads as TGTGCCAGCAGTCTAAAACAGGGGGCCGCTGAAGCTTTCTTT. It is translated as CASSLKQGAAEAFF.

This clonotype occurred many times. V is TRBV29-1 and J is TRBJ1-2; tentative D call: TRBD1 (6 bases). The V and J ends lost 6 bases and 5 bases respectively, with 22 bases between them. CDR1 SQVTM and CDR2 ANQGSEA come from the germline V gene. The CDR3 has 15 residues. The CDR3 loop is CSVQAPQGSLYGYTF. The CDR3 nucleotides read TGCAGCGTCCAGGCCCCACAGGGTAGCTTGTATGGCTACACCTTC.

This clonotype was found a few times. Relative to the germline gene, one junction end is altered; a read error may explain this. J is TRBJ2-1 and V is TRBV7-2; D might be TRBD2 (7 bases). The CDR3 totals 15 residues. In germline, CDR1 is SGHTA, CDR2 FQGNSA. This chain's CDR3 is CASNKRGGADNGQFF. The CDR3 DNA sequence: TGTGCCAGCAATAAAAGGGGGGGGGCCGACAATGGGCAGTTCTTC.

The chain has TRBV19 and TRBJ2-7; D remains ambiguous. CDR3 length: 11 amino acids. The V end was cut by 10 bases, the J end by 5 bases, with 12 bases between. From germline, CDR1 is LNHDA and CDR2 SQIVND (reference sequence). CDR3 coding DNA: TGTGCCACCGCGTCGTCGGACGAGCAGTACTTC. This gives the protein CATASSDEQYF.

There are many counts of this clonotype. The chain joins TRBV29-1 to TRBJ2-1; tentatively, D is TRBD1 or TRBD2 (7 bases each). Germline loops: CDR1 SQVTM, CDR2 ANQGSEA. The V gene lost 8 bases and the J gene lost 7 bases, with 21 bases spanning the gap. The CDR3 contains 14 residues. The chain's CDR3 is CSLISGTVLNEQFF. For the CDR3, the DNA is TGCAGCCTCATAAGCGGGACAGTTCTTAATGAGCAGTTCTTC.

This clonotype has ten or more counts. This chain uses TRBV12-3 or TRBV12-4 with TRBJ2-7, with TRBD2 matching over 10 bases. Trimming removed 4 bases from V and 6 bases from J; junction bases left unmatched: 6. CDR3 length equals 14 residues. The CDR3 nucleotides are TGTGCCAGCAGTTACGGTAGCGGGAGGAGCGAGCAGTACTTC. Encoded protein: CASSYGSGRSEQYF.

This clonotype was detected only a few times. One end of the junction varies from germline; a read error may be responsible. The chain recombines TRBV27 with TRBJ2-7, with 7 bases aligning to TRBD2. CDR1 is MNHEY and CDR2 is SMNVEV in the germline V gene (reference sequence). The CDR3 loop spans 15 amino acids. The CDR3 is CASSQKRREPYGQYF. CDR3 DNA sequence: TGTGCCAGCAGTCAAAAACGGCGGGAGCCCTACGGGCAGTACTTC.

The sample holds a few counts of this clonotype. V gene TRBV12-3 or TRBV12-4 combines with J gene TRBJ2-1, with D maybe TRBD1 (6 bases). This CDR3 is 15 amino acids long. Trimming shortened V by 6 bases and J by 3 bases, and 15 bases separated the two germline ends. The CDR3 reads CASRRRDKDYNEQFF. Here the CDR3 DNA reads TGTGCCAGCAGGCGCCGGGACAAAGACTACAATGAGCAGTTCTTC.

The sample holds many counts of this clonotype. V and J are TRBV11-2 and TRBJ1-1; no clear D. The CDR3 totals 16 residues. The V and J ends lost 4 bases and 0 bases respectively, with 15 bases between them. Germline V lookup: CDR1 SGHAT, CDR2 FQNNGV. CDR3 loop: CASSYRPPSMNTEAFF. In nucleotides, the CDR3 is TGTGCCAGCAGCTACCGACCCCCATCCATGAACACTGAAGCTTTCTTT.

This clonotype was seen many times. The rearrangement uses TRBV3-1 and TRBJ1-6; tentative D call: TRBD1 (6 bases). Looked up from germline, CDR1 is LGHDT and CDR2 is YNNKEL (reference sequence). V lost 7 bases and J lost 10, with 14 bases in between. There are 13 residues in the CDR3. The CDR3 here is CASTDRGGSPLHF. The CDR3 DNA is TGTGCCAGCACCGATAGGGGGGGCTCACCCCTCCACTTT.

This clonotype was seen many times. CDR3 DNA sequence: TGTGCCAGCAGCCCCCCGGGACTAGGAACAGATACGCAGTATTTT. It translates to CASSPPGLGTDTQYF. The V gene is TRBV12-3 or TRBV12-4, the J gene TRBJ2-3; 8 bases map to TRBD2. Trimming removed 6 bases from V and 3 bases from J; junction bases left unmatched: 8. The CDR3 has 15 residues.

The table lists this clonotype with many counts. The chain employs TRBV7-2 and TRBJ1-5; 10 bases line up with TRBD1. V lost 5 bases and J lost 9; bases outside the gene matches: 13. CDR3 length: 16 residues. Germline V lookup: CDR1 SGHTA, CDR2 FQGNSA. In DNA, the CDR3 is TGTGCCAGCAGCCCCGGGGGGACAGGGGCCGGTCCGCCCCAGCATTTT. It translates to CASSPGGTGAGPPQHF.

This clonotype was seen many times. This sequence joins TRBV28 and TRBJ2-6, with D uncertain. Trimming took off 8 bases at V and 0 bases at J, with 8 bases between the two ends. The CDR3 contains 14 residues. Germline V gene data show CDR1 as MDHEN and CDR2 as SYDVKM. CDR3 sequence (DNA): TGTGCCAGCTTGGGTTTCTCTGGGGCCAACGTCCTGACTTTC. Protein: CASLGFSGANVLTF. Complete variable domain (other parts from reference TRBV28 and TRBJ2-6): DVKVTQSSRYLVKRTGEKVFLECVQDMDHENMFWYRQDPGLGLRLIYFSYDVKMKEKGDIPEGYSVSREKKERFSLILESASTNQTSMYLCASLGFSGANVLTFGAGSRLTVL.

This clonotype turned up a few times. The CDR3 sequence: CASSLGTAWNEKLFF. CDR3 in DNA: TGTGCCAGCAGCCTCGGGACAGCTTGGAATGAAAAACTGTTTTTT. The chain joins TRBV7-3 to TRBJ1-4; 7 bases agree with TRBD1. This CDR3 spans 15 amino acids. Germline CDR1 SGHTA, CDR2 FQGTGA. Losses at the gene ends were 5 bases for V and 5 bases for J; bases not matched to a gene: 8. The full variable domain, completed using reference TRBV7-3 and TRBJ1-4, is GAGVSQTPSNKVTEKGKYVELRCDPISGHTALYWYRQSLGQGPEFLIYFQGTGAADDSGLPNDRFFAVRPEGSVSTLKIQRTERGDSAVYLCASSLGTAWNEKLFFGSGTQLSVL.

This clonotype was seen a few times. The V call is TRBV7-9, the J call TRBJ2-7; 9 bases fit TRBD1. The CDR3 covers 14 residues. From germline, CDR1 is SEHNR and CDR2 FQNEAQ (reference sequence). After removal of 5 bases from V and 3 bases from J, the junction contained 5 bases not matched to a gene. The CDR3 here is CASSAWDRVYEQYF. The CDR3 DNA is TGTGCCAGCAGCGCTTGGGACAGGGTCTACGAGCAGTACTTC.

This clonotype was seen at least ten times. The chain carries TRBV5-5 and TRBJ2-7; D gene unclear. V was shortened by 4 bases and J by 3 bases, with 8 bases between the two germline ends. The CDR3 totals 12 residues. The V gene's germline CDR1 is SGHKS and CDR2 YYEKEE (reference sequence). The CDR3, as DNA: TGTGCCAGCAGCCTATACGACTACGAGCAGTACTTC. Residues: CASSLYDYEQYF.

A remark on this clonotype: It may be a read error: a sequence one base away is much more abundant. The rearrangement links TRBV7-8 to TRBJ2-3; no clear D gene. CDR1 SGHVS and CDR2 FQNEAQ come from the germline V gene. The CDR3 has 12 amino acids. Here the CDR3 reads CASSPLEDTRYF. The CDR3, as DNA: TGTGCCAGCAGCCCCCTGGAAGATACGCGGTATTTT.

This rearrangement joins TRBV5-1 to TRBJ2-7; D may be TRBD1 (5 bases). The CDR3 totals 13 residues. Germline loops: CDR1 SGHRS, CDR2 YFSETQ. V lost 7 bases to trimming and J lost 6 bases, with 17 bases between them. For the CDR3, the DNA is TGCGCCAGCTATATAGGGGAAGGCTCCGAGCAGTACTTC. Protein product: CASYIGEGSEQYF. The full variable domain, with the rest looked up from reference TRBV5-1 and TRBJ2-7, is KAGVTQTPRYLIKTRGQQVTLSCSPISGHRSVSWYQQTPGQGLQFLFEYFSETQRNKGNFPGRFSGRQFSNSRSEMNVSTLELGDSALYLCASYIGEGSEQYFGPGTRLTVT.

The chain has TRBV11-2 and TRBJ2-1; D is perhaps TRBD1 (7 bases). Looked up from germline, CDR1 is SGHAT and CDR2 is FQNNGV. This CDR3 has 16 amino acids. V gave up 7 bases and J gave up 15 bases, with 31 bases separating them. CDR3: CASTIVRGGGYNGRFF. DNA for the CDR3: TGTGCCAGCACGATAGTAAGAGGAGGGGGCTACAATGGGCGGTTCTTC.

This clonotype was counted only a few times. This chain links TRBV5-1 with TRBJ2-7; D is tentatively TRBD1 or TRBD2 (6 bases each). Germline CDR1 and CDR2: SGHRS and YFSETQ. The CDR3 is 13 amino acids. Trimming pared 4 bases from V and 6 bases from J, leaving 14 bases between. CDR3 sequence (DNA): TGCGCCAGCAGCCAAGAGGGGGGCCCCGAGCAGTACTTC. As protein: CASSQEGGPEQYF.